This T cell receptor beta chain appears in the sequencing data of a study of tumor-infiltrating lymphocytes in oesophageal squamous cell carcinoma. TCRdb re-called the PCR reads with MiXCR, one entry per CDR3 protein. The table records about 24,000 distinct CDR3 sequences, 35% to 45% of them present only once. This clonotype was observed many times. V was pared by 6 bases and J by 16 bases, with 28 bases between. Germline loops: CDR1 SGHTA, CDR2 FQGNSA. The CDR3 extends over 15 amino acids. The chain employs TRBV7-2 and TRBJ2-1; D might be TRBD1 or TRBD2, each matching 5 bases. The TCR comes from a male donor with esophageal squamous cell carcinoma. The sequencing sample was made of esophageal tumor tissue. Here the CDR3 reads CASRTESRGNTEAFF. Here the CDR3 DNA reads TGTGCCAGCAGGACAGAATCTAGAGGGAACACTGAAGCTTTCTTC.